The present T cell receptor (beta chain) was sequenced within a study of blood T cells in healthy people across ages. For the second PCR, which ran for 7 to 11 cycles, a sample-barcoded 5' primer and a J-beta primer mix were used. From the 5' RACE reads, TCRdb called clonotypes with MiXCR, one entry per CDR3 protein. Among 850,000 to 1,000,000 distinct CDR3 sequences listed, roughly 50% were seen once. The CDR3 is 14 residues long. Trimming shortened V by 1 base and J by 3 bases, and 10 bases separated the two germline ends. The V gene's germline CDR1 is SGHRS and CDR2 YFSETQ. Collection of 8.5 to 10 milliliters of peripheral blood was performed for each donor.

The rearrangement links TRBV5-1 to TRBJ2-5, with a weak D call TRBD1 (6 bases). The sequence was obtained from a woman in her fifties or sixties in good health. Sequences were obtained from blood. CDR3 bases: TGCGCCAGCAGCTTGCATGGACAGAAAGAGACCCAGTACTTC. This sequence encodes CASSLHGQKETQYF.